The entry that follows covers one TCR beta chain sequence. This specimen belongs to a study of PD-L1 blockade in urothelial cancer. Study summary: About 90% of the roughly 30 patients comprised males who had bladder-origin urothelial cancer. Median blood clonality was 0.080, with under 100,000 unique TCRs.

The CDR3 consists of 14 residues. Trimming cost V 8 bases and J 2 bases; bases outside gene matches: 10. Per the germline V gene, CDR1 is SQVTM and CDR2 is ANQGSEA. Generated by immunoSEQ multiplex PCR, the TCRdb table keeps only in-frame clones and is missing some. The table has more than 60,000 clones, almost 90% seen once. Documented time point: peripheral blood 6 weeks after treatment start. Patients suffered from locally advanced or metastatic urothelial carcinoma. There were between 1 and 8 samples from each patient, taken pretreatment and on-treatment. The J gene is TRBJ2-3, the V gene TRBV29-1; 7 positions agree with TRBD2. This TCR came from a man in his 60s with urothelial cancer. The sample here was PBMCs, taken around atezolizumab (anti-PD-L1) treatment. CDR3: CSFCESGATDTQYF. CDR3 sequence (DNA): TGCAGCTTCTGTGAAAGCGGGGCCACAGATACGCAGTATTTT.